The rows below give T cell receptor beta chains drawn from one sample of a study of vaccination and CD4 T cells after COVID-19. These receptors' targets are unknown. TCRdb recomputed calls from the PCR reads with MiXCR, one row per CDR3 protein. In the table there are about 7,000 distinct CDR3 sequences, around 25% of which are singletons. Sequenced material: CD4+ T cells from blood, cultured in vitro, taken after SARS-CoV-2 vaccination. Receptor source: a human donor who had recovered from COVID-19. CDR3s include the opening cysteine and the closing phenylalanine or tryptophan. Each record gives: J gene, D gene, V gene, clone size, CDR3 protein, CDR3 DNA. D genes are given only for firm matches. Expanded clones get a size class; other rows say once, few or many, or leave the size out.

>TRBJ1-1|.|TRBV28|few
CASSGQTPWNTEAFF
TGTGCCAGCAGTGGGCAGACTCCGTGGAACACTGAAGCTTTCTTT
>TRBJ2-5|.|TRBV4-1|few
CASSQGSGNRETQYF
TGCGCCAGCAGCCAAGGGTCGGGCAACCGAGAGACCCAGTACTTC
>TRBJ1-1|.|TRBV7-2|.
CASSLVVRGSEAFF
TGTGCCAGCAGCTTAGTCGTAAGAGGCAGTGAAGCTTTCTTT
>TRBJ1-1|.|TRBV19|few
CASLRREAGLDTEAFF
TGTGCCAGTCTCCGACGGGAGGCAGGGCTGGACACTGAAGCTTTCTTT
>TRBJ2-7|.|TRBV18|.
CASSPPGHEQYF
TGTGCCAGCTCACCACCGGGCCACGAGCAGTACTTC
>TRBJ1-5|TRBD1|TRBV5-6|few
CASSPQGYNQPQHF
TGTGCCAGCAGCCCACAGGGGTACAATCAGCCCCAGCATTTT
>TRBJ1-2|.|TRBV7-9|few
CASGIQGPFF
TGTGCCAGCGGGATACAGGGTCCCTTCTTC
>TRBJ1-2|.|TRBV2|.
CASLPDSLNYGYTF
TGTGCCAGCCTCCCGGACAGCCTCAACTATGGCTACACCTTC
>TRBJ2-5|.|TRBV29-1|medium-sized
CSWNREEETQYF
TGCAGTTGGAACAGGGAGGAAGAGACCCAGTACTTC
>TRBJ1-6|TRBD1|TRBV20-1|medium-sized
CSARDSTGDSYNSPLHF
TGCAGTGCTAGAGATAGTACAGGGGACTCCTATAATTCACCCCTCCACTTT